These 12 T cell receptor beta chains share one sample of origin, sequenced in a study of T cells in Graves' hyperthyroidism and ophthalmopathy. RNA transcripts were the template for amplifying TCR beta CDR3 regions. Using the HTBI primer set, a first-round RT-PCR was run on the TCR CDR3. One entry per CDR3 protein, called by TCRdb with MiXCR from the multiplex PCR reads. The profile shows about 420,000 distinct CDR3 sequences, 12% to 15% of them singletons. Sample: blood. The origin of the receptors is a woman between 18 and 29 years old with Graves' hyperthyroidism.

This clonotype has at least ten counts. The chain employs TRBV12-3 or TRBV12-4 and TRBJ2-3, with TRBD2 matching over 7 bases. Losses at the gene ends were 3 bases for V and 0 bases for J; bases not matched to a gene: 0. This CDR3 is built from 14 residues. The CDR3 is CASSFSGSTDTQYF. The CDR3 nucleotides read TGTGCCAGCAGTTTTAGCGGGAGCACAGATACGCAGTATTTT.

Ten or more counts support this clonotype. The gene calls are TRBV11-2 and TRBJ1-1; 8 positions match TRBD1. The CDR3 totals 15 residues. The germline gives CDR1 SGHAT, CDR2 FQNNGV. V trimming: 1 base; J trimming: 3 bases; junction bases outside the gene matches: 4. The DNA for the CDR3 is TGTGCCAGCAGCTTAGGGACAGGGTGGGACACTGAAGCTTTCTTT. Protein: CASSLGTGWDTEAFF.

The chain carries TRBV12-3 or TRBV12-4 and TRBJ2-3; 7 positions match TRBD2. J lost 3 bases, V lost 7 bases, and 1 base had no gene match. CDR3 size: 12 residues. The CDR3 spells CASISGTDTQYF. In DNA, the CDR3 is TGTGCCAGCATTAGCGGGACAGATACGCAGTATTTT.

The chain joins TRBV20-1 to TRBJ2-2, with a weak D call TRBD1 (5 bases). Per germline, CDR1 DFQATT and CDR2 SNEGSKA (reference sequence). The V gene lost 4 bases and the J gene lost 1 base, with 13 bases spanning the gap. The length of the CDR3 is 15 residues. DNA for the CDR3: TGCAGTGCTATCAGCTCGCAGGGGAACACCGGGGAGCTGTTTTTT. It yields the protein CSAISSQGNTGELFF.

This clonotype was picked up many times. The V gene is TRBV20-1, the J gene TRBJ1-1, with TRBD1 identical over 8 bases. The germline CDR1 and CDR2 sequences are DFQATT and SNEGSKA (reference sequence). The CDR3 extends over 13 amino acids. V trimming: 6 bases; J trimming: 8 bases; junction bases outside the gene matches: 11. CDR3 amino acids: CSAVTGVGREAFF. The CDR3 DNA reads TGCAGTGCCGTGACAGGGGTGGGGAGGGAAGCTTTCTTT.

This clonotype was observed a few times. This chain uses TRBV5-6 with TRBJ2-5; D may be TRBD2 (7 bases). V was trimmed by 7 bases and J by 5 bases, leaving 18 bases between them. The CDR3 has 14 amino acids. CDR1 and CDR2 (germline): SGHDT, YYEEEE. CDR3 nucleotide sequence: TGTGCCAGCCGTCCTTGGGGGGGGCAGGAGACCCAGTACTTC. This translates into CASRPWGGQETQYF.

This clonotype appeared many times. The chain employs TRBV20-1 and TRBJ2-1, with unresolved D. Germline CDR1 reads DFQATT; CDR2 reads SNEGSKA (reference sequence). Between the trimmed V and J ends, which lost 1 base and 0 bases, there was a span of 10 bases. This CDR3 contains 15 residues. CDR3 DNA sequence: TGCAGTGCTAGAGCCACTACCAGCTCCTACAATGAGCAGTTCTTC. It yields the protein CSARATTSSYNEQFF.

On this clonotype itself: Likely a read error: the CDR3 ends without its conserved phenylalanine or tryptophan. The chain's CDR3 is CASSLQGAGYGYTS. The CDR3 DNA reads as TGTGCCAGTAGTCTCCAGGGGGCCGGATATGGCTACACCTCC. The chain carries TRBV19 and TRBJ1-2; 8 bases fit TRBD1. The V segment lost 5 bases and the J segment 5 bases; nucleotides outside the gene matches: 7. The CDR3 extends over 14 amino acids. CDR1 and CDR2 (germline): LNHDA, SQIVND (reference sequence).

There are a few counts of this clonotype. The chain carries TRBV19 and TRBJ2-3; possible D gene TRBD2, 5 bases. The length of the CDR3 is 15 residues. Trimming took off 3 bases at V and 2 bases at J, with 12 bases between the two ends. Germline lookup yields CDR1 LNHDA and CDR2 SQIVND (reference sequence). CDR3 region: CASSIWGELTDTQYF. CDR3 DNA: TGTGCCAGTAGTATTTGGGGAGAACTCACAGATACGCAGTATTTT.

This clonotype was seen at least ten times. The V call is TRBV10-1, the J call TRBJ1-2; D gene ambiguous. The CDR3 loop spans 13 amino acids. Trimming left V 5 bases short and J 2 bases short, with 9 bases between. Germline assignment: CDR1 WNHNN and CDR2 SYGVQD (reference sequence). The CDR3 DNA reads as TGCGCCAGCAGTAACCAGATCAACTATGGCTACACCTTC. Amino acids: CASSNQINYGYTF.

To note about this clonotype: This may be a read error, as it is one base from a much larger clone. J is TRBJ2-7 and V is TRBV6-5; TRBD2 matches at 9 bases. The CDR3 runs to 16 residues. Germline V gives CDR1 MNHEY, CDR2 SVGAGI. CDR3 nucleotides: TGTGCCAGCAGTTACTCCCACTTAGCGGGAGAATACGAGCAGTGCTTC. It yields the protein CASSYSHLAGEYEQCF.

The sample holds many counts of this clonotype. The chain carries TRBV6-1 and TRBJ2-3; 12 nucleotides align to TRBD2. Per germline, CDR1 MNHNS and CDR2 SASEGT. The trim removed 10 bases at V and 0 bases at J, leaving 14 bases unmatched. The CDR3 spans 18 residues. The CDR3 reads CATSWGLAGGTSTDTQYF. In nucleotides, the CDR3 is TGTGCCACCAGCTGGGGGCTAGCGGGAGGGACTAGCACAGATACGCAGTATTTT.